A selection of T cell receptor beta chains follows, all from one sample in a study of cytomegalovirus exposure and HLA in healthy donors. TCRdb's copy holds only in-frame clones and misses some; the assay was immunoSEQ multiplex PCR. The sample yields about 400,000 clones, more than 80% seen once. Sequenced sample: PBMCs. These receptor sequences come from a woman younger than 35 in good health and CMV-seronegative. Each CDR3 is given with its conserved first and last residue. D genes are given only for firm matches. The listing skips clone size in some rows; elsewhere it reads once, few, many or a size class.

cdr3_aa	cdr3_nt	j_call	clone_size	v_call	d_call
CASSKGGGPRVEQFF	TGTGCCAGCAGCAAGGGCGGGGGCCCTAGGGTTGAGCAGTTCTTC	TRBJ2-1	-	TRBV11-3	-
CASSDRLAGGTDTQYF	TGTGCCAGCAGCGACAGACTAGCGGGGGGCACAGATACGCAGTATTTT	TRBJ2-3	once	TRBV7-3	TRBD2
CASSPRQRNEQFF	TGTGCCAGCAGCCCCCGGCAGCGGAATGAGCAGTTCTTC	TRBJ2-1	-	TRBV7-7	-
CASSATRPGTANNEQFF	TGTGCCAGCAGCGCAACACGCCCCGGGACTGCCAATAATGAGCAGTTCTTC	TRBJ2-1	-	TRBV9	-
CASSSGLAGSLETQYF	TGTGCCAGTAGTTCGGGACTAGCGGGGTCATTGGAGACCCAGTACTTC	TRBJ2-5	-	TRBV19	TRBD2
CASSPRTGGVNEQFF	TGTGCCAGCTCACCCCGGACAGGGGGGGTCAATGAGCAGTTCTTC	TRBJ2-1	-	TRBV18	TRBD1
CASSATGGNTDTQYF	TGTGCCAGCAGCGCAACGGGAGGGAACACAGATACGCAGTATTTT	TRBJ2-3	-	TRBV9	TRBD2
CASSPASGDTGELFF	TGCGCCAGCAGCCCTGCTAGCGGGGACACCGGGGAGCTGTTTTTT	TRBJ2-2	-	TRBV5-1	TRBD2
CAWSSSRGPQAGNQPQHF	TGTGCCTGGAGTTCGTCGCGGGGGCCGCAGGCTGGCAATCAGCCCCAGCATTTT	TRBJ1-5	-	TRBV30	-
CASSLGRRGETQYF	TGTGCCAGCAGCTTGGGTCGCAGGGGAGAGACCCAGTACTTC	TRBJ2-5	-	TRBV7-9	-
CASSSHGAGKGEAFF	TGTGCCAGCAGTTCTCACGGAGCAGGGAAGGGTGAAGCTTTCTTT	TRBJ1-1	-	TRBV6-6	-
CASWRGNTEAFF	TGTGCCAGTTGGAGGGGGAACACTGAAGCTTTCTTT	TRBJ1-1	-	TRBV19	-
CAWSVVGEETQYF	TGTGCCTGGAGTGTAGTCGGAGAAGAGACCCAGTACTTC	TRBJ2-5	-	TRBV30	-
CASSPPMNTGELFF	TGTGCCAGCTCACCTCCAATGAACACCGGGGAGCTGTTTTTT	TRBJ2-2	-	TRBV18	-
CASSSQSGPAGGYTF	TGTGCCAGCAGCTCACAATCGGGACCTGCGGGAGGCTACACCTTC	TRBJ1-2	-	TRBV13	-
CAWSKGLAGRGDTQYF	TGTGCCTGGAGTAAGGGACTAGCGGGACGGGGAGATACGCAGTATTTT	TRBJ2-3	once	TRBV30	TRBD2
CASRSVSGLYEQYF	TGTGCCAGCAGAAGTGTTTCAGGGCTCTACGAGCAGTACTTC	TRBJ2-7	few	TRBV6-6	-
CASSEGQANTGELFF	TGTGCCAGTAGTGAGGGACAGGCGAACACCGGGGAGCTGTTTTTT	TRBJ2-2	-	TRBV19	TRBD1
CASSYAGGRTNEQFF	TGTGCCAGCAGTTACGCGGGAGGGCGGACCAATGAGCAGTTCTTC	TRBJ2-1	-	TRBV6-5	TRBD2
CASTPRSGGYTF	TGTGCCAGCACCCCTCGATCGGGTGGCTACACCTTC	TRBJ1-2	few	TRBV28	-
CASSLEGEGLQETQYF	TGTGCCAGCAGCTTAGAAGGAGAGGGTCTCCAAGAGACCCAGTACTTC	TRBJ2-5	-	TRBV7-8	-
CASSVGGNQPQHF	TGCGCCAGCAGTGTGGGAGGCAATCAGCCCCAGCATTTT	TRBJ1-5	-	TRBV10-1	-
CASSHGPSGRIDEQYF	TGTGCCAGCAGCCACGGGCCTAGCGGGAGAATCGACGAGCAGTACTTC	TRBJ2-7	-	TRBV11-2	TRBD2
CASSYVGANQPQHF	TGTGCCAGCAGTTATGTAGGGGCCAATCAGCCCCAGCATTTT	TRBJ1-5	-	TRBV6-6	-
CAYRNANYGYTF	TGCGCCTACAGAAACGCGAACTATGGCTACACCTTC	TRBJ1-2	-	TRBV10-2	-
CASSPLTSGRVTQYF	TGTGCCAGCAGTCCACTGACTAGCGGGAGGGTGACCCAGTACTTC	TRBJ2-5	once	TRBV9	TRBD2
CASRRTGAYEQYF	TGTGCCAGCAGAAGGACAGGGGCCTACGAGCAGTACTTC	TRBJ2-7	-	TRBV27	TRBD1
CASSLGRNTEAFF	TGTGCCAGCAGTTTAGGGAGGAACACTGAAGCTTTCTTT	TRBJ1-1	-	TRBV27	-